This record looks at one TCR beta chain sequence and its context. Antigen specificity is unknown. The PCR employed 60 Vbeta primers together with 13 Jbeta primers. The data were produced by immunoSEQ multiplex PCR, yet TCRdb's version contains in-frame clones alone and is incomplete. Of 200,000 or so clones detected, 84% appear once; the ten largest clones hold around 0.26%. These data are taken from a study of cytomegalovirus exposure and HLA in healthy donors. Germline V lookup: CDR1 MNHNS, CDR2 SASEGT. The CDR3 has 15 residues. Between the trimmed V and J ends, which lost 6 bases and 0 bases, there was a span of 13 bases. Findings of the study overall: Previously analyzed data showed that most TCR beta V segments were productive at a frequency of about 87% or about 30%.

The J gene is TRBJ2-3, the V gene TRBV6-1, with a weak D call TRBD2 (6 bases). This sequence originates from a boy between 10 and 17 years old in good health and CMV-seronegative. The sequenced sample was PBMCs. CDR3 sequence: CASRVTGASTDTQYF. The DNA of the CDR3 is TGTGCCAGCAGGGTTACGGGAGCTAGCACAGATACGCAGTATTTT.